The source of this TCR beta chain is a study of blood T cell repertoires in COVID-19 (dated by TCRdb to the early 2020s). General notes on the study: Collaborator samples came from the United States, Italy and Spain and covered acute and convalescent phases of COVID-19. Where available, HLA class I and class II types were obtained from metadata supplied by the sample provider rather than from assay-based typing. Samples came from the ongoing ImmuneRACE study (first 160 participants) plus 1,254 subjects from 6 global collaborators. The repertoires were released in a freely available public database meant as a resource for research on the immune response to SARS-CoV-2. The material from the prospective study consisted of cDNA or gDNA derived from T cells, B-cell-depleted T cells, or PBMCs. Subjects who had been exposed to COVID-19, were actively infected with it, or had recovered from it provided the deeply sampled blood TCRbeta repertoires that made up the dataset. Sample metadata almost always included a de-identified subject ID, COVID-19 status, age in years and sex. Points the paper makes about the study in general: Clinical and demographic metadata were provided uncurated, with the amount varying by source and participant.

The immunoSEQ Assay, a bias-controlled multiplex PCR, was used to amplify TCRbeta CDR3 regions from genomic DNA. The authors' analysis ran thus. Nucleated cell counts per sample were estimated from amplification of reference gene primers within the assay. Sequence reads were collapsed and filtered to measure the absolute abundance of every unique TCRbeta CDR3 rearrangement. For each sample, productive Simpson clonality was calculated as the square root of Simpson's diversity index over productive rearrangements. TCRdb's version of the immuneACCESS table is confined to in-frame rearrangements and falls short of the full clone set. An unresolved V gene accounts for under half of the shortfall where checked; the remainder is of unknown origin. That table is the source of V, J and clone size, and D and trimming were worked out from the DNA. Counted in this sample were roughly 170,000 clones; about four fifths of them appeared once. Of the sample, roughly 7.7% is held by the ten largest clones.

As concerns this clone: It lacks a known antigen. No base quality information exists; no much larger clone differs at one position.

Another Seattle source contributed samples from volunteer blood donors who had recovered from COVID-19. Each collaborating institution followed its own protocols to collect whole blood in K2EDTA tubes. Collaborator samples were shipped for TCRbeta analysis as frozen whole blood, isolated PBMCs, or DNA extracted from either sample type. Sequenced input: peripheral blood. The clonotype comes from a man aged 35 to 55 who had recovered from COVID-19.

The DNA sequence follows: TGTGCCAGCAGCCAAGATCGGGAGCAGTACTTC. This yields the protein CASSQDREQYF. In this chain, TRBV3-1 (or the pseudogene TRBV3-2) is recombined with TRBJ2-7; no D gene can be assigned with confidence. As encoded in the germline V gene (reference sequence), CDR1 is LGHDT while CDR2 is YNNKEL. The CDR3 sequence holds 11 residues, the cysteine and phenylalanine included. This entry keeps only the CDR3 DNA: 33 bases, framed from base 1. V lost 0 bases and J lost 7 bases; the stretch between them is 4 bases long.